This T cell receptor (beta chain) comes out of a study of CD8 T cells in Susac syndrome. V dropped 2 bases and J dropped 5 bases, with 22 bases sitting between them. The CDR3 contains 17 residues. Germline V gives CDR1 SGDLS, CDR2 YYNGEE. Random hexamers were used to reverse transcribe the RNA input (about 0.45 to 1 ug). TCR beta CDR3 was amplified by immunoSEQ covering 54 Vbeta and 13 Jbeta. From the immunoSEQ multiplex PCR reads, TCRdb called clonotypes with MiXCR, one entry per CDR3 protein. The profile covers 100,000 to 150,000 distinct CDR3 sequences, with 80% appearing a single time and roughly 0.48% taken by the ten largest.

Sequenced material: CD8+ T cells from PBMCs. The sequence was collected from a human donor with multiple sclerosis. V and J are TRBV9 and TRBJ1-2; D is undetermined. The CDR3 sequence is CASSVSAGRMDSYGYTF. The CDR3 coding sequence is TGTGCCAGCAGCGTGTCGGCAGGTCGTATGGACTCGTATGGCTACACCTTC.